A single sample gave rise to the 23 T cell receptor beta chains below, sequenced in a study of blood T cells in healthy people across ages. Then a second PCR, running roughly 7 to 11 cycles, was carried out with a sample-barcoded 5' primer and a J-beta primer mix. From the 5' RACE reads, TCRdb called clonotypes with MiXCR, one entry per CDR3 protein. The sample has fewer than 2 million distinct CDR3 sequences; 35% to 50% are singletons. Sample: blood. Receptor source: a human donor in good health.

This chain links TRBV3-1 with TRBJ1-2; unclear D gene. Germline lookup yields CDR1 LGHDT and CDR2 YNNKEL (reference sequence). Trimming cost V 1 base and J 8 bases, with 8 bases left between them. The CDR3 length is 12 residues. The CDR3 DNA reads TGTGCCAGCAGCCAAGGGGAGAGGGGCTACACCTTC. This codes for CASSQGERGYTF.

This clonotype was found many times. A junction end diverges from the germline sequence, so it may reflect a read error. This sequence joins TRBV7-2 and TRBJ2-7; possible D gene TRBD2, 6 bases. The germline gives CDR1 SGHTA, CDR2 FQGNSA. The CDR3 sequence is 14 residues long. CDR3 sequence: CASSLGGHSYEQYF. Written as DNA, the CDR3 is TGCGCCAGCAGCTTGGGAGGCCACTCCTACGAGCAGTACTTC.

V and J are TRBV6-5 and TRBJ1-4, with D possibly TRBD1 on 6 matching bases. The CDR3 consists of 15 residues. Germline CDR1 and CDR2: MNHEY and SVGAGI. Trimming removed 4 bases at V and 4 bases at J, with 13 bases between. CDR3 DNA: TGTGCCAGCAGTTTGGCGACAGGCTATAATGAAAAACTGTTTTTT. It is translated as CASSLATGYNEKLFF.

This clonotype was observed a few times. The V gene is TRBV28, the J gene TRBJ2-3, with a weak D call TRBD2 (6 bases). The CDR3 loop spans 15 amino acids. Germline V gives CDR1 MDHEN, CDR2 SYDVKM. V lost 2 bases and J lost 3, with 12 bases in between. CDR3 sequence: CASSLMAGRTDTQYF. The DNA for the CDR3 is TGTGCCAGCAGTTTAATGGCCGGGAGAACAGATACGCAGTATTTT.

This clonotype was found many times. The chain employs TRBV18 and TRBJ2-7, with 7 bases fitting TRBD1. Germline CDR1 and CDR2: KGHSH and LQKENI. This CDR3 has 14 amino acids. Trimming took 2 bases from V and 2 from J; bases not matched to a gene: 3. CDR3 region: CASSPTGTAYEQYF. The DNA for the CDR3 is TGTGCCAGCTCACCAACAGGGACAGCCTACGAGCAGTACTTC. The full variable domain, with the rest looked up from reference TRBV18 and TRBJ2-7, is NAGVMQNPRHLVRRRGQEARLRCSPMKGHSHVYWYRQLPEEGLKFMVYLQKENIIDESGMPKERFSAEFPKEGPSILRIQQVVRGDSAAYFCASSPTGTAYEQYFGPGTRLTVT.

This clonotype was seen only a few times. The J gene is TRBJ2-6, the V gene TRBV28; no firm D call. The CDR3 loop spans 16 amino acids. Germline V gene lookup returns CDR1 MDHEN and CDR2 SYDVKM. V lost 8 bases and J lost 3, with 17 bases in between. This CDR3 reads CASSGWSEVGANVLTF. Written as DNA, the CDR3 is TGTGCCAGCTCAGGATGGTCTGAGGTTGGGGCCAACGTCCTGACTTTC.

This clonotype has only a few counts. The chain carries TRBV27 and TRBJ2-1; D assignment may be TRBD1 or TRBD2 (6 bases each). Germline CDR1 reads MNHEY; CDR2 reads SMNVEV (reference sequence). The CDR3 is 19 residues long. V lost 6 bases, J lost 4 bases, and 28 bases lay in between. CDR3 sequence: CASSPSGPGAITPYNEQFF. CDR3 in DNA: TGTGCCAGCAGCCCATCAGGCCCGGGGGCCATAACCCCGTACAATGAGCAGTTCTTC.

The chain recombines TRBV5-1 with TRBJ2-3, with 9 bases lining up with TRBD2. V was clipped by 4 bases and J by 2 bases; unmatched bases: 11. CDR3 size: 17 residues. Looked up from germline, CDR1 is SGHRS and CDR2 is YFSETQ. Here the CDR3 DNA reads TGCGCCAGCAGCCTCGGGACTAGCTTAGGTTACACAGATACGCAGTATTTT. It specifies CASSLGTSLGYTDTQYF.

This clonotype has more than one count but fewer than ten. The chain uses TRBV4-1 and TRBJ2-1, with TRBD2 matching over 10 bases. CDR1 and CDR2 from the germline V gene are MGHRA and YSYEKL. The CDR3 loop spans 15 amino acids. V trimming: 6 bases; J trimming: 5 bases; junction bases outside the gene matches: 7. Written as DNA, the CDR3 is TGCGCCAGCAGGGTAGCGGGGGGTACGAACAATGAGCAGTTCTTC. Translation gives CASRVAGGTNNEQFF.

The rearrangement joins TRBV28 to TRBJ1-2; the match to TRBD1 covers 9 bases. Germline CDR1 reads MDHEN; CDR2 reads SYDVKM. CDR3 size: 15 residues. V trimming: 4 bases; J trimming: 8 bases; junction bases outside the gene matches: 11. The chain's CDR3 is CASSSPGDRGGGYTF. DNA for the CDR3: TGTGCCAGCAGTTCGCCTGGCGACAGGGGGGGAGGCTACACCTTC.

The chain has TRBV6-6 and TRBJ2-7; D might be TRBD1 or TRBD2, each matching 5 bases. The V end lost 7 bases, the J end lost 5 bases, and 18 bases lay between the germline ends. Germline V CDR1 and CDR2: MNHNY, SVGAGI (reference sequence). The CDR3 is 14 amino acids. The DNA for the CDR3 is TGTGCCAGCACCCGGGGACGGATTTCCGACGAGCAGTACTTC. This gives the protein CASTRGRISDEQYF.

The chain uses TRBV5-5 and TRBJ1-5; TRBD1 aligns across 10 bases. Per germline, CDR1 SGHKS and CDR2 YYEKEE (reference sequence). The CDR3 spans 14 residues. The junction had 4 bases not matched to a gene; V was cut back by 3 bases and J by 7 bases. CDR3 protein: CASSSRDRGQPQHF. DNA for the CDR3: TGTGCCAGCAGCTCCCGGGACAGGGGACAGCCCCAGCATTTT.

The table lists this clonotype with a few counts. J is TRBJ2-1 and V is TRBV7-2; 11 bases match TRBD2. The CDR3 runs to 15 residues. Germline V lookup: CDR1 SGHTA, CDR2 FQGNSA. With 1 base clipped from V and 11 bases from J, the junction kept 7 bases outside the gene matches. CDR3: CASSLGGASGGKQFF. The DNA for the CDR3 is TGTGCCAGCAGCTTAGGGGGAGCTAGCGGGGGGAAGCAGTTCTTC.

V gene TRBV6-1 combines with J gene TRBJ1-1, with unresolved D. Germline V gene lookup returns CDR1 MNHNS and CDR2 SASEGT. This CDR3 region has 15 residues. V shed 3 bases and J shed 7 bases, with 18 bases lying between them. The CDR3 sequence: CASSERSFAEDEAFF. CDR3 bases: TGTGCCAGCAGTGAGCGGTCATTTGCGGAGGATGAAGCTTTCTTT.

This chain links TRBV11-2 with TRBJ2-3; 8 positions match TRBD2. CDR3 length: 15 residues. Germline loops: CDR1 SGHAT, CDR2 FQNNGV. V gave up 1 base and J gave up 2 bases; unmatched junction bases: 2. The CDR3 protein is CASSLGGLVTDTQYF. The CDR3 DNA reads TGTGCCAGCAGCTTAGGGGGACTAGTCACAGATACGCAGTATTTT.

The table lists this clonotype with a count of one. The chain recombines TRBV29-1 with TRBJ2-7; 7 nucleotides line up with TRBD1. The end of the DNA aligns better with TRBJ2-5, so the J call may be wrong. The germline CDR1 and CDR2 sequences are SQVTM and ANQGSEA. This CDR3 has 11 amino acids. CDR3: CSVHRGQTQYF. The CDR3 bases are TGCAGCGTCCACAGGGGACAGACCCAGTACTTC.

This sequence joins TRBV5-5 and TRBJ1-6; D unresolved. Germline V gives CDR1 SGHKS, CDR2 YYEKEE (reference sequence). This CDR3 contains 15 residues. Deletions cut 0 bases from V and 5 bases from J, with 9 bases between. This CDR3 is CASSLGLHDNSPLHF. The CDR3 DNA is TGTGCCAGCAGCTTGGGACTACATGATAATTCACCCCTCCACTTT.

The chain carries TRBV10-3 and TRBJ2-7; tentative D call: TRBD1 (6 bases). The DNA matches TRBJ2-5 better at its end, which makes the J call doubtful. Germline lookup yields CDR1 ENHRY and CDR2 SYGVKD. This CDR3 region has 15 residues. In nucleotides, the CDR3 is TGTGCCATCAGAGCAACCTGGGACACACAAGAGACCCAGTACTTC. Protein product: CAIRATWDTQETQYF.

The V gene is TRBV18, the J gene TRBJ2-5; D is ambiguous. Germline lookup yields CDR1 KGHSH and CDR2 LQKENI. V was clipped by 4 bases and J by 3 bases, with 15 bases between them. The CDR3 is 15 residues long. This CDR3 is CASSLNHGPEETQYF. The CDR3 nucleotides read TGTGCCAGCTCACTAAACCATGGTCCTGAAGAGACCCAGTACTTC.

The CDR3 DNA follows: TGTGCCAGCAGCTTAGCTGGTAGCGGGGGTGGCTACGAGCAGTACTTC. It specifies CASSLAGSGGGYEQYF. This rearrangement joins TRBV7-2 to TRBJ2-4; TRBD2 agrees at 9 bases. The J call may be incorrect, as the DNA end agrees better with TRBJ2-7. This CDR3 region has 16 residues. CDR1 is SGHTA and CDR2 is FQGNSA in the germline V gene.

Note on this clonotype: The germline gene is not matched at one end of the junction; a read error may be the cause. The chain joins TRBV4-3 to TRBJ1-2; tentative D call: TRBD1 (5 bases). Per the germline V gene, CDR1 is LGHNA and CDR2 is YSLEER. The CDR3 length is 16 residues. The CDR3 region has the DNA TGCGCCAGCAGCCAAGGAGGGGAAGGGGAAGACTATGGCTGCACCTTC. It specifies CASSQGGEGEDYGCTF.

This clonotype has just a few counts. The V and J genes are TRBV7-3 and TRBJ2-4, with TRBD2 as a possible D gene (6 bases). The length of the CDR3 is 14 residues. V was trimmed by 2 bases and J by 13 bases, leaving 18 bases between them. Germline lookup yields CDR1 SGHTA and CDR2 FQGTGA. CDR3 loop: CASSLSASDYKQYF. CDR3 nucleotide sequence: TGTGCCAGCAGCTTATCAGCGTCGGACTACAAGCAGTACTTC.

Note on this clonotype: A much larger clone is a single base away; this may be a read error. The chain combines TRBV6-4 with TRBJ2-1; D may be TRBD2 (6 bases). The CDR3 is 13 amino acids. CDR1 is MRHNA and CDR2 is SNTAGT in the germline V gene. Deletions cut 6 bases from V and 11 bases from J, with 17 bases between. CDR3 bases: TGTGCCAGCAGCGCCTTAGCGGAGGGAAAGCAGTTCTTC. As protein: CASSALAEGKQFF.